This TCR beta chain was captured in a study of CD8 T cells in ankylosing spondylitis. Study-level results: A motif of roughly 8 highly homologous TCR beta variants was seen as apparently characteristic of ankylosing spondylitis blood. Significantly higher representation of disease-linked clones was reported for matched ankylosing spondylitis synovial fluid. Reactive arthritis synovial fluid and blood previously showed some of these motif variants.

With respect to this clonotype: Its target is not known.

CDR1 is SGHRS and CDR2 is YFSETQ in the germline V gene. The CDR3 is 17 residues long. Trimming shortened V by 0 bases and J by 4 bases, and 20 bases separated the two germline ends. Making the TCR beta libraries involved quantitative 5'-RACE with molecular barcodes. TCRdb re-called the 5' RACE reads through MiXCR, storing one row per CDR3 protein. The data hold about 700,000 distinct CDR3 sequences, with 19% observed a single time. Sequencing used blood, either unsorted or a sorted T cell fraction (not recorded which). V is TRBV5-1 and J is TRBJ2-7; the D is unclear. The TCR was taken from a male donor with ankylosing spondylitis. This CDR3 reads CASSLEVLGSAGYEQYF. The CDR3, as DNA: TGCGCCAGCAGCTTGGAAGTGCTAGGGTCCGCCGGATACGAGCAGTACTTC.